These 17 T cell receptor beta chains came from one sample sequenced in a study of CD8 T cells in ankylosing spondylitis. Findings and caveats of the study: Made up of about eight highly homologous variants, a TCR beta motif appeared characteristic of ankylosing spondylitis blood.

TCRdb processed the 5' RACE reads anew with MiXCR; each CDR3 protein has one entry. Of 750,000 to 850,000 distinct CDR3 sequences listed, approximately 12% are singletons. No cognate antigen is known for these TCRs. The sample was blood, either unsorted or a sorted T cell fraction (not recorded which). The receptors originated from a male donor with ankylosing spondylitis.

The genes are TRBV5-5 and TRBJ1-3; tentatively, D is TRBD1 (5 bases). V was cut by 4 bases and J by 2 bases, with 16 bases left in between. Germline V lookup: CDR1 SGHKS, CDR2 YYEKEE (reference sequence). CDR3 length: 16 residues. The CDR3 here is CASSMGQGRPGNTIYF. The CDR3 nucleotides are TGTGCCAGCAGCATGGGGCAGGGAAGGCCTGGAAACACCATATATTTT.

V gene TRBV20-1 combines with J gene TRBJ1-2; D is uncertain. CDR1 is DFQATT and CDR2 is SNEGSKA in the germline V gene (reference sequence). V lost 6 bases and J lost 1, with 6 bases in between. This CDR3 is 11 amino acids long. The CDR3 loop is CSARINYGYTF. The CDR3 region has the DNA TGCAGTGCACGAATTAACTATGGCTACACCTTC.

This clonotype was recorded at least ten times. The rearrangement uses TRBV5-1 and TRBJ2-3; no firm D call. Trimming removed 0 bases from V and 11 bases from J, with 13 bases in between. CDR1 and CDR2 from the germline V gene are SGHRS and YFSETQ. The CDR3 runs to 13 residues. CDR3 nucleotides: TGCGCCAGCAGCTTGGAAGCCACCCTCGTGCAGTATTTT. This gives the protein CASSLEATLVQYF.

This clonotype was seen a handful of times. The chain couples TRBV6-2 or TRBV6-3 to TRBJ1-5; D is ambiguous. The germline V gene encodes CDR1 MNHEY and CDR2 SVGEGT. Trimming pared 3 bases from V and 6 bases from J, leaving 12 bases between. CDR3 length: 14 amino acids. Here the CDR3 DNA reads TGTGCCAGCAGTTATCGGGGATTTTTTCAGCCCCAGCATTTT. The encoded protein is CASSYRGFFQPQHF.

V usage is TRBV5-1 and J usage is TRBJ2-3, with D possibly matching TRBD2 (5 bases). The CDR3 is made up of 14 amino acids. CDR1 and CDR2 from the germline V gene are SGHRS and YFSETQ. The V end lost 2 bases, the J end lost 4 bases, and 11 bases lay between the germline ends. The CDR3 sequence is CASSLIKRADTQYF. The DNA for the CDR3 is TGCGCCAGCAGCTTAATTAAGAGGGCAGATACGCAGTATTTT. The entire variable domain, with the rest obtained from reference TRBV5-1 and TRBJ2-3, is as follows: KAGVTQTPRYLIKTRGQQVTLSCSPISGHRSVSWYQQTPGQGLQFLFEYFSETQRNKGNFPGRFSGRQFSNSRSEMNVSTLELGDSALYLCASSLIKRADTQYFGPGTRLTVL.

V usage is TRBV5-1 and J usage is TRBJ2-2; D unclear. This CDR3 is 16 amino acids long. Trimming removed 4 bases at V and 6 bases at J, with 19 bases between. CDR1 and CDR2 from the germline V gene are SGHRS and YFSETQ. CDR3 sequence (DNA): TGCGCCAGCAGCCCGAGATCAGTACTAACGGCCGGGGAGCTGTTTTTT. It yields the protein CASSPRSVLTAGELFF.

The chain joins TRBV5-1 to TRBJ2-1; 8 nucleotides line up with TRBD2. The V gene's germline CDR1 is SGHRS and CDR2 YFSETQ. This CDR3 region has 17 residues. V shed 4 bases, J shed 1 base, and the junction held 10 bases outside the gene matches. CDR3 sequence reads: CASSRTSLSSSYNEQFF. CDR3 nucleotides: TGCGCCAGCAGCCGGACTAGCCTCTCCTCTTCCTACAATGAGCAGTTCTTC.

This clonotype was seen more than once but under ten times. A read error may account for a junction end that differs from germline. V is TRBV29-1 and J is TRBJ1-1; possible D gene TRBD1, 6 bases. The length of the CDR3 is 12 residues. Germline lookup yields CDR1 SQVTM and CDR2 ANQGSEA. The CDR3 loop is CSGGQMNTEPFF. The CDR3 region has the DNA TGCAGCGGAGGACAGATGAACACTGAACCTTTCTTT.

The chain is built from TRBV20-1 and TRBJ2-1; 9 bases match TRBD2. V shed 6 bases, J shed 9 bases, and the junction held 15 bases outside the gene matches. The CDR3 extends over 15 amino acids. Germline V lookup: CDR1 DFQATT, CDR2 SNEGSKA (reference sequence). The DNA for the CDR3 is TGCAGTGCCGCGGGTGGCGGGAGGGCCTCGGGTGAGCAGTTCTTC. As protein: CSAAGGGRASGEQFF.

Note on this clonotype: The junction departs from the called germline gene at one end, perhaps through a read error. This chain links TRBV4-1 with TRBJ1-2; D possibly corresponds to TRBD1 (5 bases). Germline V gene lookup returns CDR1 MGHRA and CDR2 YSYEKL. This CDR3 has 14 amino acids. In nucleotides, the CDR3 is TGCGCCAGCAGACAAGCGGAGGGGTTGTATGGCTACACCTTC. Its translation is CASRQAEGLYGYTF.

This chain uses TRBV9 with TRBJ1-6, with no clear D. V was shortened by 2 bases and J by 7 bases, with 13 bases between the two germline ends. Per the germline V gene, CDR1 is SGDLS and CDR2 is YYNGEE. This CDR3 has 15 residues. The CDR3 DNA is TGTGCCAGCAGCGTTAATCCCGCCCCCAATTCACCCCTCCACTTT. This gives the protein CASSVNPAPNSPLHF.

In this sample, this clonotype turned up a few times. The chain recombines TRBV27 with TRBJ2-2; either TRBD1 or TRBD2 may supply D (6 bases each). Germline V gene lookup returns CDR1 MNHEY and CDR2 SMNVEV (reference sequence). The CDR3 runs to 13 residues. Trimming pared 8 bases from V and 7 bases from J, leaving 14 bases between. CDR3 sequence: CASSLRGHGELFF. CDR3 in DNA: TGTGCCAGCTCCTTACGGGGGCACGGGGAGCTGTTTTTT.

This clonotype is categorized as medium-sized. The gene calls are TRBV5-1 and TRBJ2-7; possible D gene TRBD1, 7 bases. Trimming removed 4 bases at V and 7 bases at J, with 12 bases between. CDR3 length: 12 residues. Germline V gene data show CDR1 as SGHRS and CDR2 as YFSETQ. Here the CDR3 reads CASSRQGGEQYF. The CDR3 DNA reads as TGCGCCAGCAGCCGACAGGGAGGAGAGCAGTACTTC.

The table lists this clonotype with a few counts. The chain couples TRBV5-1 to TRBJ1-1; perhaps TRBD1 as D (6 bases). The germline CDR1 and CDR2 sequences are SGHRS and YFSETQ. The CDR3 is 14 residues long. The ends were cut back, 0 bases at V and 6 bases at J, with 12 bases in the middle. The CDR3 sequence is CASSLGPGAPEAFF. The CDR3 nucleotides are TGCGCCAGCAGCTTGGGGCCGGGGGCCCCTGAAGCTTTCTTT.

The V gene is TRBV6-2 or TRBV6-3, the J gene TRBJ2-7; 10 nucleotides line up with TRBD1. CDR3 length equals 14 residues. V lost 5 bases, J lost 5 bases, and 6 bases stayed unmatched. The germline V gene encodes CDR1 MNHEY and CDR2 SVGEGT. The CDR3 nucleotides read TGTGCCAGCAGTCAGACAGGGGGCCACAACGAGCAGTACTTC. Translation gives CASSQTGGHNEQYF.

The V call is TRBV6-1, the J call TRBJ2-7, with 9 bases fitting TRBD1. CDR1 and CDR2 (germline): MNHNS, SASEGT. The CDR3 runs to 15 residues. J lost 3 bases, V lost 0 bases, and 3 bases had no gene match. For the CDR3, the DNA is TGTGCCAGCAGTGAAGCCGGACAGGGGTTCTACGAGCAGTACTTC. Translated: CASSEAGQGFYEQYF.

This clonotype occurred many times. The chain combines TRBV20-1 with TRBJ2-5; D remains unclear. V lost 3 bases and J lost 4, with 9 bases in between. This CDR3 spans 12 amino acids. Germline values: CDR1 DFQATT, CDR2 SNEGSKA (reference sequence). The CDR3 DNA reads TGCAGTGCTAGGGCACTCGGAGAGACCCAGTACTTC. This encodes CSARALGETQYF.